The next 14 T cell receptor beta chains were all read from a single sample in a study of shared clonotypes between healthy human individuals. Clones were sequenced by immunoSEQ multiplex PCR, and TCRdb holds only the in-frame ones, with some missing. The sample carries some 1,100,000 clones, around 82% recorded once. Source material: memory CD4+ T cells from PBMCs. Subset described: CD45RA-negative fraction. The receptors shown here come from a young man in good health. Some clones in this sample may be carry-over from other donors' samples.

The chain joins TRBV5-1 to TRBJ2-3; weak D call: TRBD2 (5 bases). CDR3 length: 15 residues. Germline assignment: CDR1 SGHRS and CDR2 YFSETQ. Trimming pared 0 bases from V and 0 bases from J, leaving 8 bases between. The CDR3 nucleotides are TGCGCCAGCAGCTTGGTTGCTAGCAGCACAGATACGCAGTATTTT. This encodes CASSLVASSTDTQYF.

This chain links TRBV27 with TRBJ1-6; 7 nucleotides align to TRBD1. CDR3 size: 15 residues. CDR1 and CDR2 (germline): MNHEY, SMNVEV (reference sequence). Trimming took 6 bases from V and 10 from J; bases not matched to a gene: 12. CDR3 DNA sequence: TGTGCCAGCAGGTGGCTCCGGACAGGTACCTCACCCCTCCACTTT. Translation: CASRWLRTGTSPLHF.

V usage is TRBV11-2 and J usage is TRBJ2-7; D not resolved. Trimming took off 5 bases at V and 2 bases at J, with 19 bases between the two ends. Germline V lookup: CDR1 SGHAT, CDR2 FQNNGV. This CDR3 spans 16 amino acids. CDR3 coding DNA: TGTGCCAGCAGCCCGTCCTCCGCAGGACGAGCCTACGAGCAGTACTTC. Protein: CASSPSSAGRAYEQYF. Based on the CDR3 plus reference TRBV11-2 and TRBJ2-7, the full variable domain is EAGVAQSPRYKIIEKRQSVAFWCNPISGHATLYWYQQILGQGPKLLIQFQNNGVVDDSQLPKDRFSAERLKGVDSTLKIQPAKLEDSAVYLCASSPSSAGRAYEQYFGPGTRLTVT.

The chain has TRBV6-5 and TRBJ2-3; D ambiguous. CDR3 size: 14 residues. V lost 2 bases, J lost 0 bases, and 6 bases lay in between. Germline loops: CDR1 MNHEY, CDR2 SVGAGI. The CDR3 DNA reads as TGTGCCAGCAGTTACACAGCTAGCACAGATACGCAGTATTTT. Amino acids: CASSYTASTDTQYF.

This sequence joins TRBV6-6 and TRBJ1-1, with D unresolved. The CDR3 sequence is 11 residues long. CDR1 is MNHNY and CDR2 is SVGAGI in the germline V gene (reference sequence). Between the trimmed V and J ends, which lost 4 bases and 8 bases, there was a span of 8 bases. The CDR3 protein is CASSSREEAFF. CDR3 in DNA: TGTGCCAGCAGTTCTAGGGAGGAAGCTTTCTTT.

V is TRBV19 and J is TRBJ1-5; D might be TRBD1 (6 bases). V dropped 5 bases and J dropped 2 bases, with 13 bases sitting between them. The V gene's germline CDR1 is LNHDA and CDR2 SQIVND (reference sequence). The CDR3 sequence is 15 residues long. The DNA for the CDR3 is TGTGCCAGTAGTTCAAAGGGGGTTGGCAATCAGCCCCAGCATTTT. Its translation: CASSSKGVGNQPQHF. Full variable domain (missing parts from reference TRBV19 and TRBJ1-5): DGGITQSPKYLFRKEGQNVTLSCEQNLNHDAMYWYRQDPGQGLRLIYYSQIVNDFQKGDIAEGYSVSREKKESFPLTVTSAQKNPTAFYLCASSSKGVGNQPQHFGDGTRLSIL.

This chain joins TRBV11-2 and TRBJ2-7, with 8 bases identical to TRBD1. The J segment lost 6 bases and the V segment lost 5 bases, leaving 12 bases of the junction unmatched. Germline V lookup: CDR1 SGHAT, CDR2 FQNNGV. The CDR3 runs to 15 residues. The CDR3 spells CASSLTPGQETEQYF. The DNA of the CDR3 is TGTGCCAGCAGCCTAACCCCGGGACAGGAGACCGAGCAGTACTTC.

The chain couples TRBV7-7 to TRBJ2-5, with TRBD1 as a possible D gene (5 bases). V lost 1 base and J lost 9, with 21 bases in between. The CDR3 length is 16 residues. Germline assignment: CDR1 SSHAT and CDR2 FNYEAQ (reference sequence). The CDR3, as DNA: TGTGCCAGCAGCTTAGAGGCAGCCTCCGCACAAGGGGCCCAGTACTTC. Protein: CASSLEAASAQGAQYF.

For this clone: Other DNA sequences in this specimen translate into the identical CDR3. V usage is TRBV5-1 and J usage is TRBJ1-1, with D possibly TRBD1 on 6 matching bases. The CDR3 totals 14 residues. The V and J ends lost 2 bases and 0 bases respectively, with 8 bases between them. Germline V lookup: CDR1 SGHRS, CDR2 YFSETQ. The CDR3 sequence: CASSLQGMNTEAFF. The CDR3 region has the DNA TGCGCCAGCAGCTTACAGGGAATGAACACTGAAGCTTTCTTT.

The V and J genes are TRBV28 and TRBJ2-1, with 10 bases fitting TRBD2. V lost 4 bases to trimming and J lost 4 bases; unmatched junction nucleotides: 7. The CDR3 loop spans 16 amino acids. Germline-derived CDR1 and CDR2 are MDHEN and SYDVKM. CDR3 in DNA: TGTGCCAGCAGTTATCTGACTAGCGGGTCTTACAATGAGCAGTTCTTC. Protein sequence: CASSYLTSGSYNEQFF.

Ten or more counts support this clone. The chain uses TRBV9 and TRBJ1-1; D unclear. CDR1 SGDLS and CDR2 YYNGEE come from the germline V gene. Trimming removed 4 bases from V and 3 bases from J, with 13 bases in between. The CDR3 contains 14 residues. CDR3 protein: CASSLGDTYTEAFF. In DNA form, the CDR3 reads TGTGCCAGCAGCCTTGGAGACACCTACACTGAAGCTTTCTTT.

The genes are TRBV5-1 and TRBJ2-7, with TRBD2 matching 7 bases. After removal of 4 bases from V and 3 bases from J, the junction contained 13 bases not matched to a gene. This CDR3 comprises 16 residues. CDR1 is SGHRS and CDR2 is YFSETQ in the germline V gene. CDR3 sequence reads: CASSLGGYRSYYEQYF. CDR3 sequence (DNA): TGCGCCAGCAGCCTGGGGGGGTACAGGTCTTACTACGAGCAGTACTTC.

Worth noting for this clone: In the same sample, other DNA sequences code for this CDR3. The chain has TRBV29-1 and TRBJ1-1, with D tentatively TRBD1 (5 bases). The CDR3 covers 13 residues. Per germline, CDR1 SQVTM and CDR2 ANQGSEA. Trimming pared 1 base from V and 0 bases from J, leaving 6 bases between. CDR3 nucleotides: TGCAGCGTTGAAGGGGGCTTGAACACTGAAGCTTTCTTT. Translated, it gives CSVEGGLNTEAFF.

The chain links TRBV7-9 to TRBJ2-5, with a tentative D call TRBD2 (6 bases). The CDR3 contains 15 residues. V was shortened by 3 bases and J by 7 bases, with 18 bases between the two germline ends. Germline V gene data show CDR1 as SEHNR and CDR2 as FQNEAQ (reference sequence). Here the CDR3 DNA reads TGTGCCAGCAGCTTCACTGAAGGGCCGCGGGGGACCCAGTACTTC. The encoded protein is CASSFTEGPRGTQYF.